The clone carrying this T cell receptor (beta chain) is deemed large. The antigen remains unidentified. Treatment noted: roughly 10-day PBMC culture with coronavirus spike peptide pools or control peptides (ViraFEST assay). This entry comes from a study of vaccination and CD4 T cells after COVID-19. Looking at the study overall: Every participant was given two doses of BNT162b2 or mRNA-1273 vaccine.

CDR1 and CDR2 (germline): SQVTM, ANQGSEA. This CDR3 contains 12 residues. Trimming cost V 4 bases and J 7 bases, with 13 bases left between them. Sequenced with the Oncomine TCR Beta short-read assay was DNA taken from cultured CD4+ T cells. MiXCR, run by TCRdb on the PCR reads, gives a single entry per CDR3 protein. The sample contains just under 4,500 distinct CDR3 sequences, 21% of which appear only once. Sequenced material: CD4+ T cells from blood, cultured in vitro. The chain recombines TRBV29-1 with TRBJ1-1, with D tentatively TRBD1 (5 bases). The sequence was collected from a human donor who had recovered from COVID-19. DNA of the CDR3: TGCAGCGTTGGAGGTTATGGGGGTGAAGCTTTCTTT. The encoded protein is CSVGGYGGEAFF.